What follows are 17 T cell receptor beta chains derived from one specimen sequenced in a study of beta chain features in type 1 diabetes. TCRB transcripts that were expressed got sequenced, as all of the isolated RNA had been reverse transcribed. Generated by immunoSEQ multiplex PCR, the TCRdb table keeps only in-frame clones and is missing some. The repertoire holds about 300,000 clones, approximately 8.1% seen once, with 1% in the top ten. The specimen was central memory CD4+ T cells from blood. The receptors come from a woman between 18 and 30 years old in good health.

This clone occurred a few times. The chain employs TRBV30 and TRBJ2-1; D possibly corresponds to TRBD2 (6 bases). The CDR3 covers 13 residues. Trimming stripped 7 bases from V and 6 bases from J, with 16 bases between. Per the germline V gene, CDR1 is GTSNPN and CDR2 is SVGIG (reference sequence). CDR3 nucleotides: TGTGCCTCTTGGACTAAAGGAGGCAATGAGCAGTTCTTC. Amino acids: CASWTKGGNEQFF.

This clone was seen a handful of times. CDR3 DNA: TGTGCCAGCAGCCTAGACAGATCCCACCAGTACGTC. Its protein is CASSLDRSHQYV. The chain recombines TRBV7-2 with TRBJ2-7, with TRBD1 as a possible D gene (5 bases). Trimming took off 5 bases at V and 10 bases at J, with 15 bases between the two ends. This CDR3 comprises 12 residues. Per germline, CDR1 SGHTA and CDR2 FQGNSA.

This clone was observed a handful of times. With a far larger clone one base away, a read error is the likely cause. The chain couples TRBV27 to TRBJ2-7; D possibly matches TRBD1 or TRBD2 (6 bases each). The V end was cut by 5 bases, the J end by 3 bases, with 26 bases between. The CDR3 sequence is 18 residues long. Germline CDR1 MNHEY, CDR2 SMNVEV (reference sequence). The CDR3 loop is CASSRRGAGGGSDYEQYF. As DNA, the CDR3 is TGTGCCAGCAGTCGAAGGGGAGCGGGTGGGGGCTCAGACTACGAGCAGTACTTC.

This clone appeared many times. V gene TRBV18 combines with J gene TRBJ2-7, with 7 bases fitting TRBD1. The CDR3 is made up of 14 amino acids. Per germline, CDR1 KGHSH and CDR2 LQKENI. V trimming: 6 bases; J trimming: 2 bases; junction bases outside the gene matches: 7. CDR3 bases: TGTGCCAGCTCCACCGGACAGGCTACCTACGAGCAGTACTTC. Translation: CASSTGQATYEQYF. Complete variable domain (other parts from reference TRBV18 and TRBJ2-7): NAGVMQNPRHLVRRRGQEARLRCSPMKGHSHVYWYRQLPEEGLKFMVYLQKENIIDESGMPKERFSAEFPKEGPSILRIQQVVRGDSAAYFCASSTGQATYEQYFGPGTRLTVT.

This clone was recorded many times. Other nucleotide sequences from this sample produce the same CDR3. The V and J genes are TRBV5-1 and TRBJ2-5; D not resolved. V was clipped by 4 bases and J by 2 bases, with 3 bases between them. This CDR3 is built from 11 residues. The germline V gene has CDR1 SGHRS and CDR2 YFSETQ. CDR3 coding DNA: TGCGCCAGCAGCGAGCAAGAGACCCAGTACTTC. The encoded protein is CASSEQETQYF. Full variable domain (rest looked up from reference TRBV5-1 and TRBJ2-5): KAGVTQTPRYLIKTRGQQVTLSCSPISGHRSVSWYQQTPGQGLQFLFEYFSETQRNKGNFPGRFSGRQFSNSRSEMNVSTLELGDSALYLCASSEQETQYFGPGTRLLVL.

This clone was seen a few times. The chain carries TRBV15 and TRBJ2-5, with D uncertain. The germline V gene encodes CDR1 LNHNV and CDR2 YYDKDF (reference sequence). Trimming took 2 bases from V and 2 from J, leaving 6 bases between them. The CDR3 covers 13 residues. The CDR3 DNA is TGTGCCACCAGCAGACAGCTTCAAGAGACCCAGTACTTC. Protein sequence: CATSRQLQETQYF. The full variable domain, rest sourced from reference TRBV15 and TRBJ2-5, is DAMVIQNPRYQVTQFGKPVTLSCSQTLNHNVMYWYQQKSSQAPKLLFHYYDKDFNNEADTPDNFQSRRPNTSFCFLDIRSPGLGDTAMYLCATSRQLQETQYFGPGTRLLVL.

The chain recombines TRBV6-6 with TRBJ1-5; D is ambiguous. Germline CDR1 reads MNHNY; CDR2 reads SVGAGI (reference sequence). V gave up 6 bases and J gave up 1 base, with 13 bases separating them. The CDR3 length is 15 residues. The CDR3 DNA is TGTGCCAGCAGGCCCTCTTGGTCGAGCAATCAGCCCCAGCATTTT. Translation: CASRPSWSSNQPQHF.

This clone has more than one count but fewer than ten. The J gene is TRBJ1-4, the V gene TRBV9; 8 bases are a match to TRBD1. Germline V lookup: CDR1 SGDLS, CDR2 YYNGEE. This CDR3 comprises 16 residues. Trimming removed 0 bases from V and 4 bases from J; junction bases left unmatched: 5. CDR3: CASSVGRTGRNEKLFF. Written as DNA, the CDR3 is TGTGCCAGCAGCGTAGGACGGACAGGGCGTAATGAAAAACTGTTTTTT. Variable domain in full (rest from reference TRBV9 and TRBJ1-4): DSGVTQTPKHLITATGQRVTLRCSPRSGDLSVYWYQQSLDQGLQFLIQYYNGEERAKGNILERFSAQQFPDLHSELNLSSLELGDSALYFCASSVGRTGRNEKLFFGSGTQLSVL.

This clone was observed a few times. The V call is TRBV18, the J call TRBJ1-1, with 7 bases identical to TRBD1. The CDR3 length is 13 residues. The germline gives CDR1 KGHSH, CDR2 LQKENI. The V segment lost 8 bases and the J segment 0 bases; nucleotides outside the gene matches: 3. Here the CDR3 DNA reads TGTGCCAGCCGCACAGGGGTGAACACTGAAGCTTTCTTT. Translation: CASRTGVNTEAFF. Complete variable domain (other parts from reference TRBV18 and TRBJ1-1): NAGVMQNPRHLVRRRGQEARLRCSPMKGHSHVYWYRQLPEEGLKFMVYLQKENIIDESGMPKERFSAEFPKEGPSILRIQQVVRGDSAAYFCASRTGVNTEAFFGQGTRLTVV.

This clone was recorded many times. The chain combines TRBV4-3 with TRBJ2-1; 15 nucleotides line up with TRBD2. The J segment lost 7 bases and the V segment lost 5 bases, leaving 12 bases of the junction unmatched. Per the germline V gene, CDR1 is LGHNA and CDR2 is YSLEER. This CDR3 is built from 18 residues. In DNA, the CDR3 is TGCGCCAGCAGCTCTAAGTTCCCCGGGACTAGCGGGAGGAATGAGCAGTTCTTC. Translation: CASSSKFPGTSGRNEQFF.

This clone was detected many times. The chain links TRBV9 to TRBJ1-3, with 7 bases identical to TRBD1. With 3 bases clipped from V and 2 bases from J, the junction kept 8 bases outside the gene matches. This CDR3 region has 16 residues. The V gene's germline CDR1 is SGDLS and CDR2 YYNGEE. The CDR3 region is CASSAGDRAAGNTIYF. The CDR3 nucleotides read TGTGCCAGCAGCGCCGGTGACAGGGCCGCTGGAAACACCATATATTTT.

The chain has TRBV7-3 and TRBJ2-6, with TRBD1 matching 11 bases. V dropped 8 bases and J dropped 4; count of bases not matched to a gene: 7. Germline CDR1 SGHTA, CDR2 FQGTGA. The CDR3 is made up of 16 amino acids. The CDR3 DNA reads TGTGCCAGCGACCGGGACAGGGGGACCGGGGCCAACGTCCTGACTTTC. Translated: CASDRDRGTGANVLTF.

The genes are TRBV30 and TRBJ1-1; the D is unclear. The ends were cut back, 5 bases at V and 11 bases at J, with 30 bases in the middle. CDR3 length equals 16 residues. In germline, CDR1 is GTSNPN, CDR2 SVGIG (reference sequence). CDR3 in amino acids: CAWSEHPLRATSRAFF. The CDR3 coding sequence is TGTGCCTGGTCCGAACACCCACTTCGAGCAACTAGTAGGGCTTTCTTT.

This clone was observed at least ten times. V gene TRBV14 combines with J gene TRBJ1-2; D remains ambiguous. The CDR3 runs 13 residues. Germline loops: CDR1 SGHDN, CDR2 FVKESK. Trimming left V 1 base short and J 8 bases short, with 11 bases between. CDR3 sequence reads: CASSQGRLSGYTF. The CDR3, as DNA: TGTGCCAGCAGCCAAGGGCGACTCAGCGGCTACACCTTC.

The chain employs TRBV6-5 and TRBJ2-5; D remains unclear. CDR3 size: 13 residues. V lost 6 bases to trimming and J lost 2 bases, with 10 bases between them. Germline assignment: CDR1 MNHEY and CDR2 SVGAGI. The CDR3, as DNA: TGTGCCAGCAGCCAACAGTTACAAGAGACCCAGTACTTC. Its translation: CASSQQLQETQYF.

This clone was seen a few times. The chain carries TRBV5-1 and TRBJ1-6; no definite D call. This CDR3 is built from 14 residues. CDR1 and CDR2 (germline): SGHRS, YFSETQ. V shed 3 bases and J shed 7 bases, with 11 bases lying between them. CDR3 region: CASSWSDGNSPLHF. In DNA, the CDR3 is TGCGCCAGCAGCTGGTCGGACGGGAATTCACCCCTCCACTTT.

This clone was observed a few times. It is likely a read error: a sequence one base away is far more abundant. V and J are TRBV30 and TRBJ1-1; D perhaps matches TRBD1 (5 bases). Trimming pared 3 bases from V and 8 bases from J, leaving 19 bases between. The CDR3 loop spans 14 amino acids. The germline V gene has CDR1 GTSNPN and CDR2 SVGIG (reference sequence). In nucleotides, the CDR3 is TGTGCCTGGAGGGGGGGAGGGAAAGGGGACGAAGCTTTCTTT. This translates into CAWRGGGKGDEAFF.